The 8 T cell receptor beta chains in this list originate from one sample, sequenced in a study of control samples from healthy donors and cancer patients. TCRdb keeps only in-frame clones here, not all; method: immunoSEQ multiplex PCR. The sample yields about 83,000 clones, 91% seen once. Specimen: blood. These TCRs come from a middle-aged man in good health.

The CDR3 loop reads CASSKAGGSRDRSQPQHF. CDR3 nucleotide sequence: TGTGCCAGCAGCAAAGCAGGTGGTTCTCGGGATCGGAGTCAGCCCCAGCATTTT. The genes are TRBV21-1 and TRBJ1-5. TRBV21-1 is a pseudogene. CDR3 length: 18 amino acids.

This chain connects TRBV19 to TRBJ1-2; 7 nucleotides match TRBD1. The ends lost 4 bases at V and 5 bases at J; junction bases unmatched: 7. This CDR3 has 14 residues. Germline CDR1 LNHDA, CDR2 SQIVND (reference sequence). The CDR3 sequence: CASSTSTGSYGYTF. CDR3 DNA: TGTGCCAGTAGTACCTCGACAGGGAGTTATGGCTACACCTTC. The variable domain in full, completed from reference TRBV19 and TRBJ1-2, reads DGGITQSPKYLFRKEGQNVTLSCEQNLNHDAMYWYRQDPGQGLRLIYYSQIVNDFQKGDIAEGYSVSREKKESFPLTVTSAQKNPTAFYLCASSTSTGSYGYTFGSGTRLTVV.

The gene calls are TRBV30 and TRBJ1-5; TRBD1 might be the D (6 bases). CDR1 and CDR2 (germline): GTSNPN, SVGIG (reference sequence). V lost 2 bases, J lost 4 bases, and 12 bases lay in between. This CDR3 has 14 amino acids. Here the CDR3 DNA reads TGTGCCTGGAGTCTCGGACAGCCAAATCAGCCCCAGCATTTT. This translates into CAWSLGQPNQPQHF. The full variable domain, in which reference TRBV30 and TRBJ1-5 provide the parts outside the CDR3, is SQTIHQWPATLVQPVGSPLSLECTVEGTSNPNLYWYRQAAGRGLQLLFYSVGIGQISSEVPQNLSASRPQDRQFILSSKKLLLSDSGFYLCAWSLGQPNQPQHFGDGTRLSIL.

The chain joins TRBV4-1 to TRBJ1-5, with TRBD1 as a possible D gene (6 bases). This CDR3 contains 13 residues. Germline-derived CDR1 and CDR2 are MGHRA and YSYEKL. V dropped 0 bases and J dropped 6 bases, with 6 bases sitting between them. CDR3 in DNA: TGCGCCAGCAGCCAAGACAGGGGTCAGCCCCAGCATTTT. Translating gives CASSQDRGQPQHF.

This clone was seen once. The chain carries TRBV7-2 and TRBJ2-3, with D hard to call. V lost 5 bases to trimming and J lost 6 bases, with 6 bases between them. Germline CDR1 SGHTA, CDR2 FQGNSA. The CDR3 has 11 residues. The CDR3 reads CASSPWDTQYF. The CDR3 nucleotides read TGTGCCAGCAGCCCCTGGGATACGCAGTATTTT.

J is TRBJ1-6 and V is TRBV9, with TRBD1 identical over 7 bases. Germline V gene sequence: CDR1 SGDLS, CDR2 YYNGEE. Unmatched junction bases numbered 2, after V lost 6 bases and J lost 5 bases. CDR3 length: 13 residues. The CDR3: CASKDRDNSPLHF. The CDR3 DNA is TGTGCCAGCAAAGACAGGGATAATTCACCCCTCCACTTT.

CDR3 sequence (DNA): TGCGCCAGCAGCTTGGGACAGATCACAGATACGCAGTATTTT. It codes for CASSLGQITDTQYF. The chain has TRBV5-1 and TRBJ2-3; possibly TRBD1 for D (5 bases). Trimming shortened V by 0 bases and J by 2 bases, and 7 bases separated the two germline ends. This CDR3 has 14 residues. The germline V gene has CDR1 SGHRS and CDR2 YFSETQ.

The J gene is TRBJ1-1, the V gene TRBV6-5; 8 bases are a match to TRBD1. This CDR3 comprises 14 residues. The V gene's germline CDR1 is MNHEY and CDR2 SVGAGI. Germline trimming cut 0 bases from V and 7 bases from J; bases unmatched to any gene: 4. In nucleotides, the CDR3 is TGTGCCAGCAGTTACTCAGGACAGGGCTTTGAAGCTTTCTTT. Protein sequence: CASSYSGQGFEAFF.